The rows below give T cell receptor beta chains drawn from one sample of a study of somatic mutations in cytotoxic T cells in rheumatoid arthritis. Here immunoSEQ multiplex PCR was the method, and the copy in TCRdb shows in-frame clones only, minus some. The sample comprises roughly 25,000 clones, roughly four fifths of which are singletons, and 9.9% rests with the top ten. Sequencing was carried out using CD8+ T cells sorted from blood. The receptors stem from a woman aged 18-35 years in good health. Both conserved end residues are part of each CDR3. A D gene is named only where the DNA matches it firmly. Where a row states a size, it is once, few, many or the class of an expanded clone; other rows omit it.

clone size	V gene	J gene	D gene	CDR3 protein	CDR3 DNA
.	TRBV6-5	TRBJ2-5	.	CASSYGETQYF	TGTGCCAGCAGTTACGGGGAGACCCAGTACTTC
.	TRBV5-4	TRBJ1-3	TRBD1	CAAGGRGQGNTIYF	TGTGCCGCCGGGGGCAGGGGGCAGGGAAACACCATATATTTT
.	TRBV6-4	TRBJ2-3	.	CASSDYSGSTDTQYF	TGTGCCAGCAGTGACTATAGCGGATCCACAGATACGCAGTATTTT
.	TRBV12-5	TRBJ1-1	.	CASATWTANTEAFF	TGTGCTAGTGCCACGTGGACAGCGAACACTGAAGCTTTCTTT
.	TRBV7-9	TRBJ1-5	.	CASSSTGFNQPQHF	TGTGCCAGCAGCTCGACAGGCTTCAATCAGCCCCAGCATTTT
.	TRBV20-1	TRBJ1-2	.	CSAERNYGYTF	TGCAGTGCCGAGCGCAACTATGGCTACACCTTC
few	TRBV4-1	TRBJ1-1	.	CASSQGRVVNTEAFF	TGCGCCAGCAGCCAAGGGAGGGTGGTGAACACTGAAGCTTTCTTT
.	TRBV5-1	TRBJ1-4	TRBD1	CASSLGQGADEKLFF	TGCGCCAGCAGCTTGGGACAGGGGGCGGATGAAAAACTGTTTTTT
.	TRBV7-9	TRBJ2-3	.	CASSPSGGGRDTQYF	TGTGCCAGCAGCCCCTCCGGGGGCGGAAGAGATACGCAGTATTTT
few	TRBV11-2	TRBJ2-1	TRBD2	CASSLSGGSAPYNEQFF	TGTGCCAGCAGCTTAAGCGGCGGGAGTGCCCCCTACAATGAGCAGTTCTTC
.	TRBV6-5	TRBJ1-2	.	CASRGLGYGYTF	TGTGCCAGCAGGGGACTAGGCTATGGCTACACCTTC
.	TRBV5-4	TRBJ1-5	.	CASSYSPGYPSNQPQHF	TGTGCCAGCAGCTATAGCCCCGGGTATCCCTCAAATCAGCCCCAGCATTTT
.	TRBV5-5	TRBJ2-7	.	CASSGDYYEQYF	TGTGCCAGCAGCGGTGACTATTACGAGCAGTACTTC
.	TRBV28	TRBJ2-5	TRBD1	CASLGRGWQETQYF	TGTGCCAGCCTGGGCAGGGGGTGGCAAGAGACCCAGTACTTC
few	TRBV7-9	TRBJ1-1	.	CASSSTDGNTEAFF	TGTGCCAGCAGCTCCACCGACGGAAACACTGAAGCTTTCTTT
once	TRBV27	TRBJ2-5	.	CATGRRGYQETQYF	TGTGCCACCGGGCGACGGGGGTACCAAGAGACCCAGTACTTC
.	TRBV28	TRBJ1-5	.	CASSEEGGQPQHF	TGTGCCAGCAGTGAGGAGGGAGGTCAGCCCCAGCATTTT
.	TRBV7-6	TRBJ1-1	TRBD1	CASSLGTGLEAFF	TGTGCCAGCAGCTTAGGGACAGGGCTTGAAGCTTTCTTT
.	TRBV7-9	TRBJ2-1	TRBD2	CASSFSVAGNEQFF	TGTGCCAGCAGCTTTTCAGTAGCGGGCAATGAGCAGTTCTTC
.	TRBV4-1	TRBJ2-3	TRBD2	CASSPRRGGLGTDTQYF	TGCGCCAGCAGCCCTCGGCGGGGAGGGCTTGGCACAGATACGCAGTATTTT
.	TRBV19	TRBJ1-2	.	CASSIFGAQNGYTF	TGTGCCAGTAGTATCTTTGGGGCCCAGAATGGCTACACCTTC
.	TRBV4-1	TRBJ2-5	.	CASSQERQETQYF	TGCGCCAGCAGCCAAGAACGTCAAGAGACCCAGTACTTC
.	TRBV4-2	TRBJ2-1	TRBD2	CASSQTSGAHNEQFF	TGTGCCAGCAGCCAAACTAGCGGAGCCCACAATGAGCAGTTCTTC
.	TRBV27	TRBJ1-5	.	CASSPYLRSQPQHF	TGTGCCAGCAGTCCCTACCTTAGGAGTCAGCCCCAGCATTTT
.	TRBV7-3	TRBJ2-3	.	CASTQCRSGSTDTQYF	TGTGCCAGCACCCAATGCCGGAGCGGGAGCACAGATACGCAGTATTTT
.	TRBV29-1	TRBJ2-2	.	CSVEDSGFTGELFF	TGCAGCGTTGAAGATTCGGGGTTCACCGGGGAGCTGTTTTTT
.	TRBV6-6	TRBJ2-5	TRBD2	CASSTSGGAGETQYF	TGTGCCAGCAGCACTAGCGGGGGGGCGGGGGAGACCCAGTACTTC
.	TRBV27	TRBJ2-7	TRBD1	CASSYLTGSAYEQYF	TGTGCCAGCAGTTACCTGACAGGGTCGGCCTACGAGCAGTACTTC